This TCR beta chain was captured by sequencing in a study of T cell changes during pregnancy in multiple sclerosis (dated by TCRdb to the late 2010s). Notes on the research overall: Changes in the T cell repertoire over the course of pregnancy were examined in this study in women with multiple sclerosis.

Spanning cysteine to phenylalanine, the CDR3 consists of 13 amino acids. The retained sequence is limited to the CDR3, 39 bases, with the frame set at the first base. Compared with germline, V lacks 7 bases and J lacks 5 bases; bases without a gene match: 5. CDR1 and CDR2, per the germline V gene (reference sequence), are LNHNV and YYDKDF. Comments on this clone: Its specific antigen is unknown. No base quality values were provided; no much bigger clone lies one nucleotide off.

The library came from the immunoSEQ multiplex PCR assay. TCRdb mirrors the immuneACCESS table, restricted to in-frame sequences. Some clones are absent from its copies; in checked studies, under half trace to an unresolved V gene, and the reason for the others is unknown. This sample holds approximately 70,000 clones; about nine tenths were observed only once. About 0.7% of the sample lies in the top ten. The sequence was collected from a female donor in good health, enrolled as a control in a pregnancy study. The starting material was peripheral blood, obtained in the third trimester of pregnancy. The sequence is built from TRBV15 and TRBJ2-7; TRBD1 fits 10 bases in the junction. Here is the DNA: TGTGCCACCAAAGGGACAGGGGTCAACGAGCAGTACTTC. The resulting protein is CATKGTGVNEQYF. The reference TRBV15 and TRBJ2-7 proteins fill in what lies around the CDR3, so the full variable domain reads DAMVIQNPRYQVTQFGKPVTLSCSQTLNHNVMYWYQQKSSQAPKLLFHYYDKDFNNEADTPDNFQSRRPNTSFCFLDIRSPGLGDTAMYLCATKGTGVNEQYFGPGTRLTVT.